This T cell receptor beta chain derives from a study of T cell changes during pregnancy in multiple sclerosis. This CDR3 comprises 15 residues. The V end lost 3 bases, the J end lost 9 bases, and 21 bases lay between the germline ends. CDR1 SGHDN and CDR2 FVKESK come from the germline V gene. Here immunoSEQ multiplex PCR was the method, and the copy in TCRdb shows in-frame clones only, minus some. The repertoire holds roughly 70,000 clones, with approximately 92% as singletons. This clonotype originated in a female donor with multiple sclerosis, enrolled in a pregnancy study. The sequences come from peripheral blood, collected before pregnancy. The rearrangement uses TRBV14 and TRBJ2-7; tentative D call: TRBD2 (7 bases). This CDR3 reads CASSHIQGGSGTQYF. Written as DNA, the CDR3 is TGTGCCAGCAGCCATATACAGGGAGGGAGCGGCACGCAGTACTTC. The full variable domain, in which reference TRBV14 and TRBJ2-7 provide the parts outside the CDR3, is EAGVTQFPSHSVIEKGQTVTLRCDPISGHDNLYWYRRVMGKEIKFLLHFVKESKQDESGMPNNRFLAERTGGTYSTLKVQPAELEDSGVYFCASSHIQGGSGTQYFGPGTRLTVT.